This T cell receptor (beta chain) is drawn from a study of blood T cell repertoires in COVID-19. Study-level background: From T cells, B-cell-depleted T cells, or PBMCs came the material, which was cDNA or gDNA.

Trimming stripped 6 bases from V and 1 base from J, with 10 bases between. The CDR3 loop spans 14 amino acids. Looked up from germline, CDR1 is MNHEY and CDR2 is SVGEGT. Authors' methods: Estimated nucleated cell counts came from reference gene primer amplification. Measured with immunoSEQ multiplex PCR; TCRdb has only the in-frame clones, and not every one. The DNA gave D and trimming, while V, J and clone size come from that table. Among 200,000 or so clones listed, 75% to 85% were seen once. Enrolled during active infection, Seattle patients were then followed longitudinally. This receptor was taken from a woman of 80 years or more with COVID-19, enrolled during active disease. The chain combines TRBV6-2 or TRBV6-3 with TRBJ1-5; a weak D match, TRBD1 (6 bases). The sample was peripheral blood. As DNA, the CDR3 is TGTGCCAGCAGCGCAGGGGCGAGCAATCAGCCCCAGCATTTT. Translation: CASSAGASNQPQHF.